These 3 T cell receptor beta chains were all obtained from the same sample, sequenced in a study of blood T cell repertoires in COVID-19. Generated by immunoSEQ multiplex PCR, the TCRdb table keeps only in-frame clones and is missing some. The data show around 44,000 clones, with 81% seen just once and 39% held by the top ten. Sequencing was done on a sample of peripheral blood. The receptor set was obtained from a man in his forties or fifties with active or convalescent COVID-19.

This clone has a single count. The chain couples TRBV11-3 to TRBJ1-3; D might be TRBD1 (5 bases). V lost 4 bases and J lost 2, with 9 bases in between. Germline CDR1 is SGHNT and CDR2 is YENEEA. The CDR3 loop spans 14 amino acids. The CDR3 spells CASSSSGAGNTIYF. The CDR3 DNA reads as TGTGCCAGCAGCTCCTCGGGGGCTGGAAACACCATATATTTT. Complete variable domain (other parts from reference TRBV11-3 and TRBJ1-3): EAGVVQSPRYKIIEKKQPVAFWCNPISGHNTLYWYLQNLGQGPELLIRYENEEAVDDSQLPKDRFSAERLKGVDSTLKIQPAELGDSAVYLCASSSSGAGNTIYFGEGSWLTVV.

The chain uses TRBV7-8 and TRBJ2-7; tentatively, D is TRBD1 (6 bases). The CDR3 sequence is 15 residues long. V lost 5 bases and J lost 5, with 19 bases in between. Germline CDR1 is SGHVS and CDR2 is FQNEAQ. The CDR3 DNA sequence: TGTGCCAGCAGCCCCCCATTACGATCAGGGGACGAGCAGTACTTC. It specifies CASSPPLRSGDEQYF.

The chain couples TRBV21-1 to TRBJ1-5; the table calls TRBD1, which could not be checked here. TRBV21-1 is a recognized pseudogene. This CDR3 spans 17 amino acids. This CDR3 is CASSNVRTGGFNQPQHF. Written as DNA, the CDR3 is TGTGCCAGCAGCAACGTCAGGACAGGGGGCTTCAATCAGCCCCAGCATTTT.